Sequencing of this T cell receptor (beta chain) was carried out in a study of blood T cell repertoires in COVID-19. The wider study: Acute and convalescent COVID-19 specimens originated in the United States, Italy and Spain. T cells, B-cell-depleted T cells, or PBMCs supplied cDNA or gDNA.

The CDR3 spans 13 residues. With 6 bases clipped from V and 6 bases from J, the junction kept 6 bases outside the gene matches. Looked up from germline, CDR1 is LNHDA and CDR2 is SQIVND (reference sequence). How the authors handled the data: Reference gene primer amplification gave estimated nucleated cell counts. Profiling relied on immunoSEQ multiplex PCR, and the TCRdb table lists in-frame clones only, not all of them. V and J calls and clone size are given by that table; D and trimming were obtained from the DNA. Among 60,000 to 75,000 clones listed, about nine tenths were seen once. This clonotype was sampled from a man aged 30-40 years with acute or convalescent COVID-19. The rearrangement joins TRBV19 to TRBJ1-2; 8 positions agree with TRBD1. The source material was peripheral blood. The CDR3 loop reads CASSLKDRDGYTF. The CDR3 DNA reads TGTGCCAGTAGCCTCAAGGACAGGGATGGCTACACCTTC.